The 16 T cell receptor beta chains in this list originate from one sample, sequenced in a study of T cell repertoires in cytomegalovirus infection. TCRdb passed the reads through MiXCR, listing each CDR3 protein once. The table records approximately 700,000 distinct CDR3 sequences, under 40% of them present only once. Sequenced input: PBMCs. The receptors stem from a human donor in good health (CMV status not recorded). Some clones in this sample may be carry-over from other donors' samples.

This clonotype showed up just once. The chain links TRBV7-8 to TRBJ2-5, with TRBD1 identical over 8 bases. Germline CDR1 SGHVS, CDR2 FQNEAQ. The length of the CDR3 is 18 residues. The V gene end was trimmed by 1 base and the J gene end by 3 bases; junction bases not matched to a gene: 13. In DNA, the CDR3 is TGTGCCAGCAGCTTAGGACAGGGGATCCCCTCGTACGAAGAGACCCAGTACTTC. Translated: CASSLGQGIPSYEETQYF.

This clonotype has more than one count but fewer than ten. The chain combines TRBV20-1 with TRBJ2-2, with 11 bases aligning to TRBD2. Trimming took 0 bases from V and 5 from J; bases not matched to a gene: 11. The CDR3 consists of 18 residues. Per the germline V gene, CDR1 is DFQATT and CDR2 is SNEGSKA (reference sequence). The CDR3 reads CSARDRVIAGGLTGELFF. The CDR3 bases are TGCAGTGCTAGAGATCGGGTCATAGCGGGAGGGTTGACCGGGGAGCTGTTTTTT.

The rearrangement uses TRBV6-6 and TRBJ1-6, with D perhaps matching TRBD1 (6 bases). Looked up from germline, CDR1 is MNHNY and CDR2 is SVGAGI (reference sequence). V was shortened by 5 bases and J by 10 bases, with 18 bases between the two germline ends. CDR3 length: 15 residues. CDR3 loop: CASSIAPGQRSPLHF. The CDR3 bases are TGTGCCAGCAGTATAGCACCGGGACAAAGGTCACCCCTCCACTTT.

The CDR3 reads CASSLLGGAAVETQYF. CDR3 nucleotides: TGCGCCAGCAGCCTCCTGGGCGGAGCAGCGGTGGAGACCCAGTACTTC. The chain links TRBV5-1 to TRBJ2-5; weak D call: TRBD2 (5 bases). The CDR3 has 16 residues. Germline V gives CDR1 SGHRS, CDR2 YFSETQ. Trimming left V 4 bases short and J 5 bases short, with 21 bases between.

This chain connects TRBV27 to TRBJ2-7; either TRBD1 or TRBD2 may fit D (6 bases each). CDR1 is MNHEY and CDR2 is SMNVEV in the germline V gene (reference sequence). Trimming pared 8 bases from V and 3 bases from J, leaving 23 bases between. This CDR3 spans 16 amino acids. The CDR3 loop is CASRKGGDYSFYEQYF. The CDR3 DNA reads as TGTGCCAGCCGAAAGGGGGGAGACTATTCCTTCTACGAGCAGTACTTC.

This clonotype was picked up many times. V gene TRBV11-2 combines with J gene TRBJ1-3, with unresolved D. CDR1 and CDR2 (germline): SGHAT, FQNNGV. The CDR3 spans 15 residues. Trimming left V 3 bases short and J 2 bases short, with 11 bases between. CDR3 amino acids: CASSFRRVTGNTIYF. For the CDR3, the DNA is TGTGCCAGCAGCTTTCGCCGGGTTACTGGAAACACCATATATTTT. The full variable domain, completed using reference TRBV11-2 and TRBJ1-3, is EAGVAQSPRYKIIEKRQSVAFWCNPISGHATLYWYQQILGQGPKLLIQFQNNGVVDDSQLPKDRFSAERLKGVDSTLKIQPAKLEDSAVYLCASSFRRVTGNTIYFGEGSWLTVV.

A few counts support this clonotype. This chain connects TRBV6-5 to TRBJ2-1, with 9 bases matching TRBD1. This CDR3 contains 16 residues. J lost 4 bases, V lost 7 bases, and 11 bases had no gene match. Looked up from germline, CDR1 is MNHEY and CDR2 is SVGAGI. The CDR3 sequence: CASTPIQGATYNEQFF. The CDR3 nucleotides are TGTGCCAGCACTCCGATACAGGGGGCAACGTACAATGAGCAGTTCTTC.

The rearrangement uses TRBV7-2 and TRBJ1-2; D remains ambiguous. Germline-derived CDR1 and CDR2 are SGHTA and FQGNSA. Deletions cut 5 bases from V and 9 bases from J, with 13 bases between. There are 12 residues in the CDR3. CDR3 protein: CASSPRTGCYTF. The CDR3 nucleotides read TGTGCCAGCAGCCCGAGGACCGGTTGCTACACCTTC.

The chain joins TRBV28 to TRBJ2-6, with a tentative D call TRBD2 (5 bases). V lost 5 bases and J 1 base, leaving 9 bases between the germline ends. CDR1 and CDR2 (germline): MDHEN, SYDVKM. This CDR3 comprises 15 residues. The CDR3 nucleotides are TGTGCCAGCAGTCGGCGGGCTTCTGGGGCCAACGTCCTGACTTTC. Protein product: CASSRRASGANVLTF.

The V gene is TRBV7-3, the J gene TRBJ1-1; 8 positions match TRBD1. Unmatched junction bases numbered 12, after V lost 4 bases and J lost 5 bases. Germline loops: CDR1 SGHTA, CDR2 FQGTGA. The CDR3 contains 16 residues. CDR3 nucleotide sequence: TGTGCCAGCAGCTCTCGGACAGGGCCGCAGGGAACTGAAGCTTTCTTT. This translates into CASSSRTGPQGTEAFF.

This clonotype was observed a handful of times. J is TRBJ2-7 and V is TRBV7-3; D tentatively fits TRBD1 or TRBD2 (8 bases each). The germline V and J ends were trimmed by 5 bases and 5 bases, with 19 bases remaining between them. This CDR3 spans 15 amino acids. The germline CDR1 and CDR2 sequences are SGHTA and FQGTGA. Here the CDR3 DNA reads TGTGCCAGCAGCCCCGGGGGGGCAGGGGGCAACGAGCAGTACTTC. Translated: CASSPGGAGGNEQYF.

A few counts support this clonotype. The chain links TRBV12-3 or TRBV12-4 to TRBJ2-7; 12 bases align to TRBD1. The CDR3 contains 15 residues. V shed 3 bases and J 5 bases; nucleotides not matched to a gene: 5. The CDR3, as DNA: TGTGCCAGCAGTTTTAAGGGACAGGGGGCCCACGAGCAGTACTTC. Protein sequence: CASSFKGQGAHEQYF.

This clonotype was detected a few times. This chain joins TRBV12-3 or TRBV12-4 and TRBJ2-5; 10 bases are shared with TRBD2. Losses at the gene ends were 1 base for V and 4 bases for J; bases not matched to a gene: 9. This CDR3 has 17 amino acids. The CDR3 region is CASSLDGPSGSVETQYF. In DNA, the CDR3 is TGTGCCAGCAGTTTAGACGGGCCTAGCGGGAGTGTAGAGACCCAGTACTTC.

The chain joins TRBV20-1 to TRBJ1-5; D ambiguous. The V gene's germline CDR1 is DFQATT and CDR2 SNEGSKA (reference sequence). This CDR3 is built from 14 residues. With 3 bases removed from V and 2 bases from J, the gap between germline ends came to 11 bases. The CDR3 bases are TGCAGTGCTAGTGGGAGGGCGCGCAATCAGCCCCAGCATTTT. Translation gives CSASGRARNQPQHF.

The CDR3 DNA reads as TGTGCCAGCAGCTCCCAGCGGGAGGGCCTATTTAATGAGCAGTTCTTC. Protein sequence: CASSSQREGLFNEQFF. V is TRBV7-6 and J is TRBJ2-1; 10 nucleotides align to TRBD2. Germline loops: CDR1 SGHVS, CDR2 FNYEAQ. The CDR3 is made up of 16 amino acids. The J segment lost 7 bases and the V segment lost 4 bases, leaving 10 bases of the junction unmatched.

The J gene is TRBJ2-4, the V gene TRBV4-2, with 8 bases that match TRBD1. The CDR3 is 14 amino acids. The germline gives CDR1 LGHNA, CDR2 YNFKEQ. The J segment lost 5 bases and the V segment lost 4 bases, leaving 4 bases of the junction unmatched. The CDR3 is CASSPGQGQNIQYF. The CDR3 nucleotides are TGTGCCAGCAGCCCCGGACAGGGACAAAACATTCAGTACTTC.